This T cell receptor (beta chain) was profiled in a study of CD8+ T cells in alopecia areata. Overall study: In an open-label trial, patients got 5 to 10 mg tofacitinib twice daily.

Noted treatment: oral pan-JAK inhibitor, 5-10 mg twice daily. It was from alopecia areata patients that lesional scalp punch biopsies and peripheral blood were collected. RNA was isolated and reverse transcribed to cDNA, the sequencing template. The protocol was immunoSEQ multiplex PCR, while the TCRdb copy is restricted to in-frame clones and leaves out a portion. The data contain 95,000 to 100,000 clones, 55% to 75% of them singletons. This clone was seen more than once but under ten times. The sequence was collected from a human donor with alopecia areata. The source material was CD8+ T cells sorted from blood, sampled between weeks 55 and 65, from a patient treated with tofacitinib.

Here the CDR3 DNA reads TGTGCCAGCAGTGACCTACAGGGGGCCTATGGCTACACCTTC. Translated, it gives CASSDLQGAYGYTF. The chain is built from TRBV25-1 and TRBJ1-2; TRBD1 aligns across 9 bases. From germline, CDR1 is MGHDK and CDR2 SYGVNS. J lost 4 bases, V lost 3 bases, and 3 bases had no gene match. CDR3 length equals 14 residues.